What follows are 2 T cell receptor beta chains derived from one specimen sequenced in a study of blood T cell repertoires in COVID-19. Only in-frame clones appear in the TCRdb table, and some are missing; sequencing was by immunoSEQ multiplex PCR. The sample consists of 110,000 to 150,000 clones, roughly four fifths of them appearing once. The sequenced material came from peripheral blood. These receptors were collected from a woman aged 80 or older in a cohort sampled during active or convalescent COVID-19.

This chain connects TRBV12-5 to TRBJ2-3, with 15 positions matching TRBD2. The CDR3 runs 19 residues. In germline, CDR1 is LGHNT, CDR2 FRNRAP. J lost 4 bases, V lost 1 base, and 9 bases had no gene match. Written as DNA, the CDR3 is TGTGCTAGTGGTTTGGCACCGGGACTAGCGGGGGGTGGAGCAGATACGCAGTATTTT. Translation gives CASGLAPGLAGGGADTQYF. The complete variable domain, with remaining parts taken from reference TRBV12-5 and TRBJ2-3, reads DARVTQTPRHKVTEMGQEVTMRCQPILGHNTVFWYRQTMMQGLELLAYFRNRAPLDDSGMPKDRFSAEMPDATLATLKIQPSEPRDSAVYFCASGLAPGLAGGGADTQYFGPGTRLTVL.

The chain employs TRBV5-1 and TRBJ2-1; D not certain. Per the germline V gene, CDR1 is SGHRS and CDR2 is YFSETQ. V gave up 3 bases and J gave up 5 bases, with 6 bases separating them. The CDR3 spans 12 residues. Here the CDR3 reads CASSYNNNEQFF. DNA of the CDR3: TGCGCCAGCAGCTACAACAACAATGAGCAGTTCTTC.